This T cell receptor beta chain was retrieved from a study of identical twins. Study-wide results and caveats: Models predicted too little out-of-frame TCR alpha sharing in monozygotic twins. Beta clonotypes that were abundant in cord blood contained fewer insertions, a pattern absent from memory repertoires.

This clonotype came up many times. The target antigen is unknown. A universal primer binding site was introduced by template switching. The final cDNA contained unique molecular identifiers. TCRdb re-called the 5' RACE reads through MiXCR, storing one row per CDR3 protein. The sample carries 350,000 to 600,000 distinct CDR3 sequences, 12% to 15% recorded once. The germline CDR1 and CDR2 sequences are SGHRS and YFSETQ. There are 16 residues in the CDR3. V shed 2 bases and J 1 base; nucleotides not matched to a gene: 5. The data were also submitted as part of a second study, on yellow fever vaccine responses in identical twins.

This sequence joins TRBV5-1 and TRBJ2-7; 11 bases fit TRBD2. Input material: CD4+ T cells sorted from blood. The TCR sequence derives from a woman under 30 in good health. The CDR3 protein is CASSLFSGRASYEQYF. Here the CDR3 DNA reads TGCGCCAGCAGCTTATTTAGCGGGAGGGCATCCTACGAGCAGTACTTC.